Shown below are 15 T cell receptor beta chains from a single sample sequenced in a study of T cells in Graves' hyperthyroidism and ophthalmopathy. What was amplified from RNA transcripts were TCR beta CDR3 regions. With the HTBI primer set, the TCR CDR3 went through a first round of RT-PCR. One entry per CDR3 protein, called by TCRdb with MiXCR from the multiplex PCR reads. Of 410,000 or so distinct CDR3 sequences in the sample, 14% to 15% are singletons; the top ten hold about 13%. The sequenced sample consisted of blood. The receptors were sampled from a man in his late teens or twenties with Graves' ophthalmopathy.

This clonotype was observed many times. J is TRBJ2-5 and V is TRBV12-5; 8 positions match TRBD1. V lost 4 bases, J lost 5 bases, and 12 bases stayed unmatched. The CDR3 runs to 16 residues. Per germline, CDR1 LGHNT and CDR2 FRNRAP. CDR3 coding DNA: TGTGCTAGTGGTTCAGGGGGCGCCCACACTAGCGAGACCCAGTACTTC. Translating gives CASGSGGAHTSETQYF.

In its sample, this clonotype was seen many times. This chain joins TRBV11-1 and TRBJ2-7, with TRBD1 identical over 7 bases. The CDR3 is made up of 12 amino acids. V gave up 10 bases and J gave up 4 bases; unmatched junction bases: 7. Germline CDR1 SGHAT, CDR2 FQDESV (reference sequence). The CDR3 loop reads CATDRERYEQYF. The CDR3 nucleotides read TGTGCCACAGACAGGGAGAGGTACGAGCAGTACTTC.

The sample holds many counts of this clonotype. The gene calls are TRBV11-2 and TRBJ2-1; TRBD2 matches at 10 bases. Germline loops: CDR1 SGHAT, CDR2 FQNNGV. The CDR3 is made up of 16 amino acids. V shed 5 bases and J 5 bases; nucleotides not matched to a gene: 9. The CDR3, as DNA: TGTGCCAGCAGCAACCTAGCGGGGGTCCCCGACAATGAGCAGTTCTTC. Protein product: CASSNLAGVPDNEQFF.

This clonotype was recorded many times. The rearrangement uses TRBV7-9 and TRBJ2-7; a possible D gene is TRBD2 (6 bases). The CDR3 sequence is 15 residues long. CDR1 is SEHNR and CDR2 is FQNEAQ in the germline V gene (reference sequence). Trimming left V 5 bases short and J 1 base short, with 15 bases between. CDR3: CASSPPGVTSYEQYF. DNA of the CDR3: TGTGCCAGCAGCCCCCCGGGGGTGACATCCTACGAGCAGTACTTC.

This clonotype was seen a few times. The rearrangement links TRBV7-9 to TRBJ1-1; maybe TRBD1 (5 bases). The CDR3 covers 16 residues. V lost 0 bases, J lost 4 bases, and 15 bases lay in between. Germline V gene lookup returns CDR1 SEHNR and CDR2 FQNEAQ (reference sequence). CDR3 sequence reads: CASSLARGGVGTEAFF. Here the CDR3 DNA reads TGTGCCAGCAGCTTAGCGCGGGGGGGAGTGGGCACTGAAGCTTTCTTT.

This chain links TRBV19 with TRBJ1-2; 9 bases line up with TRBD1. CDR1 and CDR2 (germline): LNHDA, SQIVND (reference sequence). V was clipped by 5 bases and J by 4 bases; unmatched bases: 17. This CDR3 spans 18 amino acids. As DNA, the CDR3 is TGTGCCAGTAGTCCCACCACGGGGACAGGGACCCTAGGCTATGGCTACACCTTC. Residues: CASSPTTGTGTLGYGYTF.

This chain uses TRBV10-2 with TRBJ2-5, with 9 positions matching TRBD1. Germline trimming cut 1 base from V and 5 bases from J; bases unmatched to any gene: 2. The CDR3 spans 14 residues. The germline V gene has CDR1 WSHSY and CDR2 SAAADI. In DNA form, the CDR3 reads TGCGCCAGCAGTGAGTTGACAGGGGGGGAGACCCAGTACTTC. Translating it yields CASSELTGGETQYF.

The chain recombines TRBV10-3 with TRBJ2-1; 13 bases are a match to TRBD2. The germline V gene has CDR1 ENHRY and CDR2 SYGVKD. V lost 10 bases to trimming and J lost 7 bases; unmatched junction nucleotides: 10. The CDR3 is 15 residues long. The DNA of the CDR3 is TGTGCCAGCACCAGGACTAGCGGGAGCGGTAATGAGCAGTTCTTC. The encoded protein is CASTRTSGSGNEQFF.

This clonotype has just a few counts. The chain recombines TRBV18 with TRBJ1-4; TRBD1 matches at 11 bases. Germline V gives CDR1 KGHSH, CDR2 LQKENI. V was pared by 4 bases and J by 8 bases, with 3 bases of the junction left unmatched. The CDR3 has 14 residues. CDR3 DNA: TGTGCCAGCTCACAGGGACAGGGGGAAGAAAAACTGTTTTTT. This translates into CASSQGQGEEKLFF.

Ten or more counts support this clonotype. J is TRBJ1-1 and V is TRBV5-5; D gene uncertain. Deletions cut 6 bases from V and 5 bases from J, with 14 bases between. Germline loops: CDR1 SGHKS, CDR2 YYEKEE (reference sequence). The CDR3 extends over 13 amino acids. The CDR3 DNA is TGTGCCAGCATTCTGGGTCCTAGTACTGAAGCTTTCTTT. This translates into CASILGPSTEAFF. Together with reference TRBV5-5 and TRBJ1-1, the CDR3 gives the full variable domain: DAGVTQSPTHLIKTRGQQVTLRCSPISGHKSVSWYQQVLGQGPQFIFQYYEKEERGRGNFPDRFSARQFPNYSSELNVNALLLGDSALYLCASILGPSTEAFFGQGTRLTVV.

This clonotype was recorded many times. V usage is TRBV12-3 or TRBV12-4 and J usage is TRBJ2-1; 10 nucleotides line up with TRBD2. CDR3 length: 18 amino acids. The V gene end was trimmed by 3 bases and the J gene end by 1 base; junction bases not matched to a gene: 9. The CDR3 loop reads CASSLRAGGPGSYNEQFF. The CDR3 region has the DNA TGTGCCAGCAGTTTGCGAGCGGGAGGGCCTGGGTCCTACAATGAGCAGTTCTTC.

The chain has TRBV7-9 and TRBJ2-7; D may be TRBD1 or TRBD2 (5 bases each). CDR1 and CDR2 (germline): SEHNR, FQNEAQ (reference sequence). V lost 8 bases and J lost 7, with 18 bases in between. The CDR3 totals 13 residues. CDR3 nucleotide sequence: TGTGCCAGCTACGGGACGGGGAGCAATGAGCAGTACTTC. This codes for CASYGTGSNEQYF.

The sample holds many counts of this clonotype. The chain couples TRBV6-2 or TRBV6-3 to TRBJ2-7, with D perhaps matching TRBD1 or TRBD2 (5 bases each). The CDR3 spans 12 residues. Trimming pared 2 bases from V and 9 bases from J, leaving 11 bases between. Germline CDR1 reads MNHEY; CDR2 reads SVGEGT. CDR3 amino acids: CASSYLRGVQYF. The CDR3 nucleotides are TGTGCCAGCAGTTACCTCCGGGGCGTGCAGTACTTC.

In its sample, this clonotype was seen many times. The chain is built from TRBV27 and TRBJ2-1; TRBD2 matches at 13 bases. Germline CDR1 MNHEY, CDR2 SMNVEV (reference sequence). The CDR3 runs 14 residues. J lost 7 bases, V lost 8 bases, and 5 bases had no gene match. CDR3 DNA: TGTGCCAGCGCTATGACTAGCGGGAGGAATGAGCAGTTCTTC. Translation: CASAMTSGRNEQFF.

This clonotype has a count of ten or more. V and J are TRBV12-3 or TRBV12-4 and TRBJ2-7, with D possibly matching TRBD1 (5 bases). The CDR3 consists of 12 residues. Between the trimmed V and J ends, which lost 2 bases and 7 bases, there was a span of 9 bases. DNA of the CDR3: TGTGCCAGCAGTTTACCCCGGACAGAGCAGTACTTC. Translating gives CASSLPRTEQYF.